This T cell receptor (beta chain) stems from a study of CD8 T cells in Susac syndrome. It was treatment-naive patients with stable or active relapsing-remitting disease who made up the multiple sclerosis controls. Both CD4+ and CD8+ T cells were negatively isolated, and TEMRA cells underwent FACS enrichment. RNA amounts of 0.5 to 1 ug underwent reverse transcription with random hexamers. An immunoSEQ multiplex PCR amplified TCR beta CDR3 over 54 Vbeta and 13 Jbeta. One entry per CDR3 protein results from TCRdb running MiXCR on the immunoSEQ multiplex PCR reads. The sample carries some 150,000 distinct CDR3 sequences, approximately 96% recorded once. The CDR3 spans 14 residues. CDR1 and CDR2 (germline): SGHRS, YFSETQ. V was clipped by 0 bases and J by 3 bases, with 10 bases between them.

The TCR was taken from a human donor with multiple sclerosis. The rearrangement joins TRBV5-1 to TRBJ2-7; D not resolved. Sequenced sample: CD8+ T cells from PBMCs. The CDR3 coding sequence is TGCGCCAGCAGCTTGGGCCACGGCCTCTACGAGCAGTACTTC. Translating gives CASSLGHGLYEQYF.